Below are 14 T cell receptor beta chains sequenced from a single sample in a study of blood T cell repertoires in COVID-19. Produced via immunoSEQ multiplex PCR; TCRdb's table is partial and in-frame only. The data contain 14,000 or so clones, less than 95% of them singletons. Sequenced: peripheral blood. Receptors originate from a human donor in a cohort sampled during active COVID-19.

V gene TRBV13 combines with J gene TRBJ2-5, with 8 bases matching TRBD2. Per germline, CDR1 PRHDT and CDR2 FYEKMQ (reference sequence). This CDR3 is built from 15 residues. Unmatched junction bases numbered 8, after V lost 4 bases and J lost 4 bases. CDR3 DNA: TGTGCCAGCAGCTCCAGCGGGAGCCCTTCAGAGACCCAGTACTTC. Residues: CASSSSGSPSETQYF.

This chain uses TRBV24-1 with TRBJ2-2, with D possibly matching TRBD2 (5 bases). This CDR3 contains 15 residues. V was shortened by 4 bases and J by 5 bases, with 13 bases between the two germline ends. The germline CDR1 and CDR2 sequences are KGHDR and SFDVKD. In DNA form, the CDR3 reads TGTGCCACCAGTGACCCCAAGCGGAGGACCGGGGAGCTGTTTTTT. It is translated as CATSDPKRRTGELFF.

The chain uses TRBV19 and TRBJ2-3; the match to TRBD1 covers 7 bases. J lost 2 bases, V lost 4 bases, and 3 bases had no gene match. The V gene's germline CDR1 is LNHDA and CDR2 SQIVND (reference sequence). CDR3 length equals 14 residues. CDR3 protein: CASSKTGVTDTQYF. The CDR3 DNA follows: TGTGCCAGTAGTAAAACAGGGGTCACAGATACGCAGTATTTT.

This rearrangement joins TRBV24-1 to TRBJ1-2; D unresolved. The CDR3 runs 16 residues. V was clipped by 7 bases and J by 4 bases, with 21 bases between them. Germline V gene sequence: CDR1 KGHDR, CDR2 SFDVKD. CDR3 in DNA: TGTGCCACCAGCCGATTTGGGCAGGCCTTTTGCTATGGCTACACCTTC. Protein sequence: CATSRFGQAFCYGYTF.

The CDR3 loop reads CASSPLTASYEQYF. DNA for the CDR3: TGCGCCAGCAGCCCGTTGACAGCATCCTACGAGCAGTACTTC. The rearrangement joins TRBV5-1 to TRBJ2-7, with D maybe TRBD1 (5 bases). Germline V gene sequence: CDR1 SGHRS, CDR2 YFSETQ. Trimming took 4 bases from V and 1 from J, leaving 12 bases between them. The CDR3 is 14 amino acids.

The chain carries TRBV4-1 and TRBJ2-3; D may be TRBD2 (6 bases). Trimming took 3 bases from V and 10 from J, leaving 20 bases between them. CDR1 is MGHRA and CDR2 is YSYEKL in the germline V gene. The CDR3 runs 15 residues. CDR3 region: CASSHAGLVTVAQYF. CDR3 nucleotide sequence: TGCGCCAGCAGCCACGCGGGACTGGTTACGGTTGCGCAGTATTTT.

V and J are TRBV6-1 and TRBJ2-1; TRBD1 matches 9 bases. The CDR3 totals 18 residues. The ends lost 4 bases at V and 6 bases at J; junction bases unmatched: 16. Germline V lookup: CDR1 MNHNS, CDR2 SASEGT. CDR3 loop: CASSVDRGGPAVVNEQFF. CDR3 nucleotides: TGTGCCAGCAGTGTCGACAGGGGGGGTCCAGCCGTCGTCAATGAGCAGTTCTTC.

DNA for the CDR3: TGTGCCAGCAGCACAGACAGCGACCCCACCGGGGAGCTGTTTTTT. Residues: CASSTDSDPTGELFF. The chain links TRBV7-2 to TRBJ2-2; a possible D gene is TRBD1 (5 bases). The CDR3 is 15 amino acids. Between the trimmed V and J ends, which lost 5 bases and 4 bases, there was a span of 14 bases. CDR1 is SGHTA and CDR2 is FQGNSA in the germline V gene.

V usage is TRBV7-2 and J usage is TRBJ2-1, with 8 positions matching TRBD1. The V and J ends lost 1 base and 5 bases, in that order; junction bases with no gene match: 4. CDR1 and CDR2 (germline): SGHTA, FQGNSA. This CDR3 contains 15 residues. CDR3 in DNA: TGTGCCAGCAGCTTAGAGCAGGGGGCCGACAATGAGCAGTTCTTC. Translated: CASSLEQGADNEQFF.

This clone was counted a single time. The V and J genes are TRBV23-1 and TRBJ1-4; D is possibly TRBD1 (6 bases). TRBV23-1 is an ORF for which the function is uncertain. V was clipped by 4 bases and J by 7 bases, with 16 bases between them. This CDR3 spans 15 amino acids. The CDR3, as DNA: TGCGCCAGCAGTCCTCGCGGGGGGGGCGTTGAAAAACTGTTTTTT. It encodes CASSPRGGGVEKLFF.

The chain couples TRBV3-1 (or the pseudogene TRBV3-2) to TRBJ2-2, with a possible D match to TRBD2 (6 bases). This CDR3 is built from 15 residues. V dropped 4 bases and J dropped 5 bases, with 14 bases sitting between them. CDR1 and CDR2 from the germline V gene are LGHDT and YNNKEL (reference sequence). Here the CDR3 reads CASSRRRAGTGELFF. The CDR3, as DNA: TGTGCCAGCAGCCGGCGCAGGGCGGGGACCGGGGAGCTGTTTTTT.

The CDR3 loop reads CASSFNYGTGLNYGYTF. The CDR3 coding sequence is TGTGCCAGTAGTTTTAATTACGGGACAGGGTTGAACTATGGCTACACCTTC. The J gene is TRBJ1-2, the V gene TRBV19; 9 nucleotides line up with TRBD1. V was pared by 5 bases and J by 2 bases, with 12 bases of the junction left unmatched. Germline V CDR1 and CDR2: LNHDA, SQIVND (reference sequence). This CDR3 comprises 17 residues.

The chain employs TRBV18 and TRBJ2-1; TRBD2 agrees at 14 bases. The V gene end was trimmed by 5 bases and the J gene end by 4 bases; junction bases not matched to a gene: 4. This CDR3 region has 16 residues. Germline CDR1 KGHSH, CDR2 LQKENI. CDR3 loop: CASSTTSGREYNEQFF. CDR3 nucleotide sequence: TGTGCCAGCTCAACGACTAGCGGGAGGGAGTACAATGAGCAGTTCTTC. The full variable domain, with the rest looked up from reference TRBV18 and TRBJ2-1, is NAGVMQNPRHLVRRRGQEARLRCSPMKGHSHVYWYRQLPEEGLKFMVYLQKENIIDESGMPKERFSAEFPKEGPSILRIQQVVRGDSAAYFCASSTTSGREYNEQFFGPGTRLTVL.

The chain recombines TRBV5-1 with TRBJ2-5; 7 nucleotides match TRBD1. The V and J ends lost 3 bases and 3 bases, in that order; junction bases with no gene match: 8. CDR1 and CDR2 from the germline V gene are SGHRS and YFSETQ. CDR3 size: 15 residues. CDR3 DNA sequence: TGCGCCAGCAGCTCTGCCCCCGGGACAGAAGAGACCCAGTACTTC. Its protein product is CASSSAPGTEETQYF.